The next 2 T cell receptor beta chains were all read from a single sample in a study of spatial heterogeneity in lung cancer. In TCRdb, the 5' RACE reads were re-called with MiXCR into one record per CDR3 protein. The sample carries around 110,000 distinct CDR3 sequences, 9% to 15% recorded once. Time point described: blood at routine non-recurrence follow-up after resection. Without sorting, whole RNA was sequenced from tumor, nontumor lung or frozen PBMC. Material: PBMCs, obtained at follow-up. The receptors here all came from a male donor with early-stage non-small cell lung cancer.

This clonotype has just a few counts. The gene calls are TRBV5-1 and TRBJ1-5; D gene uncertain. The CDR3 is 15 amino acids. Per the germline V gene, CDR1 is SGHRS and CDR2 is YFSETQ. Deletions cut 0 bases from V and 1 base from J, with 8 bases between. In nucleotides, the CDR3 is TGCGCCAGCAGCTTGGAACCATACAGCAATCAGCCCCAGCATTTT. It translates to CASSLEPYSNQPQHF.

This clonotype appeared a few times. V and J are TRBV7-2 and TRBJ2-5, with D unclear. V dropped 5 bases and J dropped 5 bases, with 12 bases sitting between them. The germline V gene encodes CDR1 SGHTA and CDR2 FQGNSA. This CDR3 has 13 residues. The CDR3 DNA sequence: TGTGCCAGCAGCCCCCTTTTCGTCGAGACCCAGTACTTC. Protein sequence: CASSPLFVETQYF.